This T cell receptor (beta chain) was recovered during a study of spatial heterogeneity in lung cancer. Looking at the study overall: Sequences of the beta chain were consistently detected in greater numbers than alpha-chain sequences. As counted in raw reads, each unique TCR and UMI combination appeared more than ten times on average.

Regarding time point: sample taken at primary tumor resection. TCRs were sequenced from unsorted whole RNA of tumor, nontumor lung or PBMC. A total of around 72 untreated early-stage non-small cell lung cancer patients served as donors. Unique molecular identifiers, one per molecule, were present on every TCR cDNA molecule. MiXCR was run by TCRdb on the 5' RACE reads, yielding one entry per CDR3 protein. The table records 20,000 to 25,000 distinct CDR3 sequences, 3% to 3.5% of them present only once. In its sample, this clonotype was seen many times. Trimming took off 0 bases at V and 3 bases at J, with 15 bases between the two ends. The CDR3 is 16 residues long. Germline lookup yields CDR1 LNHNV and CDR2 YYDKDF (reference sequence).

This chain joins TRBV15 and TRBJ2-7; a possible D gene is TRBD1 (5 bases). This receptor was taken from a female donor with early-stage non-small cell lung cancer. The sequenced sample was PBMCs, obtained at surgery. The CDR3 DNA follows: TGTGCCACCAGCAGAGATTCAGGGCGTCGGGTCTACGAGCAGTACTTC. Translated: CATSRDSGRRVYEQYF.